The rows below give T cell receptor beta chains drawn from one sample of a study of blood T cell repertoires in COVID-19. The repertoire was sequenced with immunoSEQ multiplex PCR; TCRdb's copy has only in-frame clones and lacks some. The data hold fewer than 250,000 clones, with about 86% observed a single time. What was sequenced was peripheral blood. The source is a woman between 45 and 65 years old with acute or convalescent COVID-19. The CDR3 runs from the conserved cysteine through the conserved F or W. The order of the fields is J gene, V gene, D gene, CDR3 protein, CDR3 DNA. The D gene is left open where the match is weak.

j_call: TRBJ1-2; v_call: TRBV5-1; d_call: TRBD1; cdr3_aa: CASSSAAGTGNYGYTF; cdr3_nt: TGCGCCAGCAGCTCAGCTGCCGGGACAGGGAACTATGGCTACACCTTC
j_call: TRBJ1-2; v_call: TRBV9; d_call: .; cdr3_aa: CASSGRQIGYTF; cdr3_nt: TGTGCCAGCAGCGGAAGACAGATTGGCTACACCTTC
j_call: TRBJ1-2; v_call: TRBV19; d_call: .; cdr3_aa: CASSIFGREGYTF; cdr3_nt: TGTGCCAGTAGTATTTTTGGCAGGGAAGGCTACACCTTC
j_call: TRBJ2-7; v_call: TRBV11-2; d_call: TRBD1; cdr3_aa: CASSSHQPGQGTTPYEQYF; cdr3_nt: TGTGCCAGCAGCTCACATCAACCGGGACAGGGTACGACTCCCTACGAGCAGTACTTC
j_call: TRBJ2-7; v_call: TRBV7-8; d_call: TRBD2; cdr3_aa: CASSRTSGPSYEQYF; cdr3_nt: TGTGCCAGCAGCAGGACTAGCGGGCCTTCCTACGAGCAGTACTTC
j_call: TRBJ2-5; v_call: TRBV5-4; d_call: TRBD2; cdr3_aa: CASSPRTSGQETQYF; cdr3_nt: TGTGCCAGCAGCCCTAGGACTAGCGGACAAGAGACCCAGTACTTC
j_call: TRBJ2-2; v_call: TRBV5-1; d_call: .; cdr3_aa: CASREDKYTGELFF; cdr3_nt: TGCGCCAGCAGAGAGGACAAATACACCGGGGAGCTGTTTTTT
j_call: TRBJ1-1; v_call: TRBV6-5; d_call: .; cdr3_aa: CASSYSPQGRAEAFF; cdr3_nt: TGTGCCAGCAGTTACTCCCCTCAGGGTCGCGCTGAAGCTTTCTTT
j_call: TRBJ2-5; v_call: TRBV27; d_call: TRBD2; cdr3_aa: CASSLRERETQYF; cdr3_nt: TGTGCCAGCAGTTTGCGGGAGCGGGAGACCCAGTACTTC
j_call: TRBJ1-1; v_call: TRBV30; d_call: .; cdr3_aa: CAGTRATEAFF; cdr3_nt: TGTGCCGGAACCAGGGCCACTGAAGCTTTCTTT
j_call: TRBJ2-7; v_call: TRBV15; d_call: .; cdr3_aa: CATSRDLTGSYEQYF; cdr3_nt: TGTGCCACCAGCAGAGACTTAACAGGGTCCTACGAGCAGTACTTC